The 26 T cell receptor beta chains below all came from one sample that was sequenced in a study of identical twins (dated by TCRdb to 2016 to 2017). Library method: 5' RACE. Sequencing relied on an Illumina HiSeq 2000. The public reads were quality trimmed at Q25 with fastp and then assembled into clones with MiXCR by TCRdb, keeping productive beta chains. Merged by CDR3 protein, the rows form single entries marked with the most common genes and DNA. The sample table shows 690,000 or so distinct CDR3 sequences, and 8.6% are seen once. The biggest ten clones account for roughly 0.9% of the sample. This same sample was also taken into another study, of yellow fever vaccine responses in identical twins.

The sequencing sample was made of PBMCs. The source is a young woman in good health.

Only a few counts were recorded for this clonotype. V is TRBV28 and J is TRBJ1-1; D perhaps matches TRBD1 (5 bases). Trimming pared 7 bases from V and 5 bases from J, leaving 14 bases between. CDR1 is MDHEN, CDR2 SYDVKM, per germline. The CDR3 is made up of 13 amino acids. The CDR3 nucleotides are TGTGCCAGCACGGGGGGGAGCTCTACTGAAGCTTTCTTT. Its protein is CASTGGSSTEAFF.

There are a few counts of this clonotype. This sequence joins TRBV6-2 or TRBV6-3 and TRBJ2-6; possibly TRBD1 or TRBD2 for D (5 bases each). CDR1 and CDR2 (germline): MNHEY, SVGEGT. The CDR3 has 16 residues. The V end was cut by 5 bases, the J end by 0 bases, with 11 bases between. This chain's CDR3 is CASSPRDRSGANVLTF. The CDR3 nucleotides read TGTGCCAGCAGTCCCAGGGACCGCTCTGGGGCCAACGTCCTGACTTTC.

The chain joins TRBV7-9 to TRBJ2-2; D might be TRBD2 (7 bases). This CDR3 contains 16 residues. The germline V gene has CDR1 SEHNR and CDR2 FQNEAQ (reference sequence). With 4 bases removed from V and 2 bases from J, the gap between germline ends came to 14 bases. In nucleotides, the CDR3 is TGTGCCAGCAGCTCCCTCGGGGGGACAAACACCGGGGAGCTGTTTTTT. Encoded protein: CASSSLGGTNTGELFF.

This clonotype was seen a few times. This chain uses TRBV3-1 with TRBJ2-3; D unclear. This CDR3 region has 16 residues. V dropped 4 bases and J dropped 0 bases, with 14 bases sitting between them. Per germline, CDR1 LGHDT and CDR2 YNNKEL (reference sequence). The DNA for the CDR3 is TGTGCCAGCAGCCCCTTTTCCGGTACTAGCACAGATACGCAGTATTTT. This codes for CASSPFSGTSTDTQYF.

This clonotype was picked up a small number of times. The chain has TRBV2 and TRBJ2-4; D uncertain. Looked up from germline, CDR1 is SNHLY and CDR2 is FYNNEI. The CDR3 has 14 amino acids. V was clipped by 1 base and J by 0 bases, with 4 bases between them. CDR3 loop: CASSEELAKNIQYF. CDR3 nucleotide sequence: TGTGCCAGCAGTGAAGAACTAGCCAAAAACATTCAGTACTTC.

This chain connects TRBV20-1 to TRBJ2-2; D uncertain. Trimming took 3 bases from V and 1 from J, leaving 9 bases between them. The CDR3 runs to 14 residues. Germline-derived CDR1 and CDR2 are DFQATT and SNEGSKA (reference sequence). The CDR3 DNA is TGCAGTGCTAGTGGGCAGCTGAACACCGGGGAGCTGTTTTTT. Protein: CSASGQLNTGELFF.

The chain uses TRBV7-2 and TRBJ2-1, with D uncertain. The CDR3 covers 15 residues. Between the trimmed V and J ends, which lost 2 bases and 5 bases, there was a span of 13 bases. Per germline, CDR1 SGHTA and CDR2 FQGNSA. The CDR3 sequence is CASSLMSLVNNEQFF. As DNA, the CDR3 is TGTGCCAGCAGCTTAATGTCTTTGGTGAACAATGAGCAGTTCTTC.

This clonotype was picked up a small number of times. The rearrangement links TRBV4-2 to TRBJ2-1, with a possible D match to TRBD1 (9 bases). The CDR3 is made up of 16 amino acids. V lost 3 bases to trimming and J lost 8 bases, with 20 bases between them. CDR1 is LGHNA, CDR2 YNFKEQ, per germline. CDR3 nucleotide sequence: TGTGCCAGCAGCCAGGTTAGCGGGACAGGGTTCGATGAGCAGTTCTTC. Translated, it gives CASSQVSGTGFDEQFF.

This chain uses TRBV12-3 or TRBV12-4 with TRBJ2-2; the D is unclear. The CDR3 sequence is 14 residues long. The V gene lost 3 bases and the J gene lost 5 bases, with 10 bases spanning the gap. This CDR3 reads CASSFGPVTGELFF. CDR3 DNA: TGTGCCAGCAGTTTCGGCCCGGTTACCGGGGAGCTGTTTTTT.

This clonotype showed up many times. For the CDR3, the DNA is TGCGCCAGCAGCCATGGACAGTCAAACACTGAAGCTTTCTTT. Protein sequence: CASSHGQSNTEAFF. The gene calls are TRBV4-1 and TRBJ1-1; maybe TRBD1 (6 bases). The CDR3 has 14 amino acids. Germline CDR1 and CDR2: MGHRA and YSYEKL. Deletions cut 3 bases from V and 2 bases from J, with 10 bases between.

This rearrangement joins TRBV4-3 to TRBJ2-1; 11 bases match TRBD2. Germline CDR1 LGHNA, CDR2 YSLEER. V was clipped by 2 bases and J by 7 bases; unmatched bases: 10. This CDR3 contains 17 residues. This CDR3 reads CASSQWTSGLGGNEQFF. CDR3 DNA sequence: TGCGCCAGCAGCCAATGGACTAGCGGGCTCGGGGGGAATGAGCAGTTCTTC.

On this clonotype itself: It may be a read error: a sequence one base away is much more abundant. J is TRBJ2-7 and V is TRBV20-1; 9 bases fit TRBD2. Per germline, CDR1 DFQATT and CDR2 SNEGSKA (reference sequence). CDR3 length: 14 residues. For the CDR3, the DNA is TGCGGTGCTAAAATAGCGGGGGTGAATTACGAGCAGTACTTC. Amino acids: CGAKIAGVNYEQYF.

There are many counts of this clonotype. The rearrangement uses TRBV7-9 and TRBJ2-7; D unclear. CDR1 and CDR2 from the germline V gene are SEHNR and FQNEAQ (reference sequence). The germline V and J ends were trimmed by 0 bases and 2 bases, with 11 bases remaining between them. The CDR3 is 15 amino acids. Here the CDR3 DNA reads TGTGCCAGCAGCTTAGCCGATACGGGCCCCTACGAGCAGTACTTC. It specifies CASSLADTGPYEQYF. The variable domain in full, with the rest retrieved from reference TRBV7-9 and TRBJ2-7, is DTGVSQNPRHKITKRGQNVTFRCDPISEHNRLYWYRQTLGQGPEFLTYFQNEAQLEKSRLLSDRFSAERPKGSFSTLEIQRTEQGDSAMYLCASSLADTGPYEQYFGPGTRLTVT.

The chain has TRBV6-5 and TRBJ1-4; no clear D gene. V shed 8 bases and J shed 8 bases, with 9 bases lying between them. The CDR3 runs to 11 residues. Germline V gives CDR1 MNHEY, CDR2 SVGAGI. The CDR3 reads CASRGGEKLFF. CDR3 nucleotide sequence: TGTGCCAGCCGGGGTGGGGAAAAACTGTTTTTT.

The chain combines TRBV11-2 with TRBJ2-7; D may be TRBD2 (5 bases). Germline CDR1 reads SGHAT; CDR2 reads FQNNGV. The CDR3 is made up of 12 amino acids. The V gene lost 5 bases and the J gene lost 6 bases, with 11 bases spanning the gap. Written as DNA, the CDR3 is TGTGCCAGCAGCGATACTAGTCCCGAGCAGTACTTC. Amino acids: CASSDTSPEQYF.

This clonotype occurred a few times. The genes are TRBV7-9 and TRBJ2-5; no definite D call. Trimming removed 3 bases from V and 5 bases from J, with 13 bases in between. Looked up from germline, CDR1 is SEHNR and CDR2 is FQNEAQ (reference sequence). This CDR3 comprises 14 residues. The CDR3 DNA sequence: TGTGCCAGCAGCTTCCGTCAGATTCCGGAGACCCAGTACTTC. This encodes CASSFRQIPETQYF. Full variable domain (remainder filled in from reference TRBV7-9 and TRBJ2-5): DTGVSQNPRHKITKRGQNVTFRCDPISEHNRLYWYRQTLGQGPEFLTYFQNEAQLEKSRLLSDRFSAERPKGSFSTLEIQRTEQGDSAMYLCASSFRQIPETQYFGPGTRLLVL.

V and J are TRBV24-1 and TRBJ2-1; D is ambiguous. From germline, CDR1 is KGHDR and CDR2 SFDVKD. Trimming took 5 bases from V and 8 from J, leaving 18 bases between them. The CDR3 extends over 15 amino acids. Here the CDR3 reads CATSVQAPKADEQFF. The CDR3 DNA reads TGTGCCACCAGTGTTCAGGCCCCAAAAGCCGATGAGCAGTTCTTC.

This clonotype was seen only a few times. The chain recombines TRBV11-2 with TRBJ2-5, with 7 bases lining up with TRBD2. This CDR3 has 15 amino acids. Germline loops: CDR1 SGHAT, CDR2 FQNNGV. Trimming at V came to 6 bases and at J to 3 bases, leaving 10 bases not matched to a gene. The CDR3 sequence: CASRGWGGTKETQYF. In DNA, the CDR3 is TGTGCCAGCAGGGGATGGGGAGGGACCAAAGAGACCCAGTACTTC.

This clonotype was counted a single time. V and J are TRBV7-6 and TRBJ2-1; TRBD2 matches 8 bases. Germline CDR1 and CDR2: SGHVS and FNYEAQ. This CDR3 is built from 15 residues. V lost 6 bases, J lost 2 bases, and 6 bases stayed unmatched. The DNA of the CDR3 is TGTGCCAGCAGTAATGTAGCGGGGACCTACAATGAGCAGTTCTTC. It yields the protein CASSNVAGTYNEQFF.

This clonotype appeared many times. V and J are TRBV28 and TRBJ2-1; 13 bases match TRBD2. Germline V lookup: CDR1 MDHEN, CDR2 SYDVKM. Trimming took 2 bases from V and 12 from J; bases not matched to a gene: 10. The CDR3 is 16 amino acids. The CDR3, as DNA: TGTGCCAGCAGTTTACTCCGGACTAGCGGGGGCCGAGGGCAGTTCTTC. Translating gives CASSLLRTSGGRGQFF.

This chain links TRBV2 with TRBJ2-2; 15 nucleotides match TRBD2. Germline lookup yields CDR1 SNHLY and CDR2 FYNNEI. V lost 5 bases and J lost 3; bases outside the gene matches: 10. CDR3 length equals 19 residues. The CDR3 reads CASSLLLGLAGGHTGELFF. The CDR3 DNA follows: TGTGCCAGCAGTTTACTTCTTGGACTAGCGGGGGGGCACACCGGGGAGCTGTTTTTT.

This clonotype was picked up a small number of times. The chain's CDR3 is CASNRDGYRAGDEQFF. As DNA, the CDR3 is TGTGCCAGCAACCGAGATGGCTACCGGGCCGGCGATGAGCAGTTCTTC. The chain uses TRBV12-3 or TRBV12-4 and TRBJ2-1; D is uncertain. Trimming cost V 7 bases and J 8 bases, with 24 bases left between them. This CDR3 comprises 16 residues.

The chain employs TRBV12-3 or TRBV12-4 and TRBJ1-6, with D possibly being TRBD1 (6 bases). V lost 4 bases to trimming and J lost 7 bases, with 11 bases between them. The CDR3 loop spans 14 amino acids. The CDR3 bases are TGTGCCAGCAGTTATGGGACAATAAATTCACCCCTCCACTTT. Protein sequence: CASSYGTINSPLHF.

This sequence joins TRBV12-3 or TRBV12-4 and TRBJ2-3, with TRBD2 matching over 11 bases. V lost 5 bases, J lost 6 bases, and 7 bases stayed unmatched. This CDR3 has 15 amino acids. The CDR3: CASSPQTSGVDTQYF. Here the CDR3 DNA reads TGTGCCAGCAGTCCTCAGACTAGCGGGGTTGATACGCAGTATTTT.

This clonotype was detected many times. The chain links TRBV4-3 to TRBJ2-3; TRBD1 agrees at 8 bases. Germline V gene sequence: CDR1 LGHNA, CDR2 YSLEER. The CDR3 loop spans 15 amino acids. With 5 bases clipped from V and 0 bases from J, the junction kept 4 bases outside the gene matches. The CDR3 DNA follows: TGCGCCAGCAGCAAGGGACAGGCAAGCACAGATACGCAGTATTTT. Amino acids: CASSKGQASTDTQYF.

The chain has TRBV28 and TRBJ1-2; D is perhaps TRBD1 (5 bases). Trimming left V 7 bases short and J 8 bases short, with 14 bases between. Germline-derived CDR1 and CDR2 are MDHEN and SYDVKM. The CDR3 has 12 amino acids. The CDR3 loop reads CASIPGGGGYTF. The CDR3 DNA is TGTGCCAGCATTCCCGGGGGAGGCGGCTACACCTTC.